This passage covers 22 T cell receptor beta chains from one sample sequenced in a study of blood T cell repertoires in COVID-19. Profiled with immunoSEQ multiplex PCR; TCRdb holds only in-frame clones, not every one. The sample has approximately 290,000 clones, roughly 87% seen once; the top ten hold 2% to 3%. The specimen was peripheral blood. The receptor set was obtained from a man in his late teens or twenties with active or convalescent COVID-19.

The CDR3 spells CASSLLYRSDRGLAHEQYF. CDR3 nucleotides: TGTGCCAGCAGCCTCCTCTATCGTTCGGACAGGGGGTTAGCCCACGAGCAGTACTTC. The chain employs TRBV27 and TRBJ2-7; TRBD1 matches 10 bases. The CDR3 totals 19 residues. Germline loops: CDR1 MNHEY, CDR2 SMNVEV (reference sequence). J gave up 5 bases and V 6 bases, and 22 bases lay outside the gene matches.

In the case of this clone: In the same sample, other DNA sequences code for this CDR3. V and J are TRBV12-3 or TRBV12-4 and TRBJ1-1; unclear D gene. Trimming took off 3 bases at V and 1 base at J, with 6 bases between the two ends. The CDR3 consists of 13 residues. The DNA for the CDR3 is TGTGCCAGCAGTTTGGGAGAGAACACTGAAGCTTTCTTT. Translation gives CASSLGENTEAFF.

V usage is TRBV6-1 and J usage is TRBJ2-1; 9 bases are a match to TRBD2. CDR3 size: 15 residues. CDR1 is MNHNS, CDR2 SASEGT, per germline. Germline trimming cut 3 bases from V and 10 bases from J; bases unmatched to any gene: 10. The CDR3 bases are TGTGCCAGCAGTGAGGCGGCGGGAGGGGCGTGGGAGCAGTTCTTC. As protein: CASSEAAGGAWEQFF.

This clone is medium-sized within its sample. The rearrangement uses TRBV6-2 or TRBV6-3 and TRBJ2-7; D is perhaps TRBD1 (5 bases). Germline-derived CDR1 and CDR2 are MNHEY and SVGEGT. This CDR3 is 13 amino acids long. Deletions cut 0 bases from V and 2 bases from J, with 5 bases between. The CDR3 DNA sequence: TGTGCCAGCAGTTACTCGGACACCTACGAGCAGTACTTC. Protein product: CASSYSDTYEQYF.

The V and J genes are TRBV5-4 and TRBJ1-6; 7 bases fit TRBD1. Unmatched junction bases numbered 9, after V lost 0 bases and J lost 3 bases. Germline V gene data show CDR1 as SGHNT and CDR2 as YYREEE (reference sequence). The CDR3 is made up of 18 amino acids. In DNA form, the CDR3 reads TGTGCCAGCAGCTTGGGGGCGTTCCGGGACAGCTATAATTCACCCCTCCACTTT. Translating gives CASSLGAFRDSYNSPLHF. The complete variable domain, with remaining parts taken from reference TRBV5-4 and TRBJ1-6, reads ETGVTQSPTHLIKTRGQQVTLRCSSQSGHNTVSWYQQALGQGPQFIFQYYREEENGRGNFPPRFSGLQFPNYSSELNVNALELDDSALYLCASSLGAFRDSYNSPLHFGNGTRLTVT.

This chain links TRBV6-5 with TRBJ1-5; 12 bases map to TRBD1. Germline V CDR1 and CDR2: MNHEY, SVGAGI. The trim removed 3 bases at V and 6 bases at J, leaving 3 bases unmatched. The CDR3 spans 15 residues. CDR3 in amino acids: CASSYGTGGVQPQHF. DNA of the CDR3: TGTGCCAGCAGTTATGGGACAGGGGGCGTTCAGCCCCAGCATTTT.

The chain is built from TRBV9 and TRBJ2-7, with 8 positions matching TRBD2. The CDR3 sequence is 13 residues long. Per the germline V gene, CDR1 is SGDLS and CDR2 is YYNGEE. V dropped 1 base and J dropped 4; count of bases not matched to a gene: 1. CDR3 sequence (DNA): TGTGCCAGCAGCGTACGCGGGGGGTACGAGCAGTACTTC. Translation: CASSVRGGYEQYF.

The chain is built from TRBV15 and TRBJ2-1; D unresolved. The CDR3 extends over 15 amino acids. Germline V CDR1 and CDR2: LNHNV, YYDKDF (reference sequence). V dropped 0 bases and J dropped 7 bases, with 13 bases sitting between them. For the CDR3, the DNA is TGTGCCACCAGCAGAGATGTAAATATAGAGAATGAGCAGTTCTTC. Encoded protein: CATSRDVNIENEQFF. Filled out from reference TRBV15 and TRBJ2-1, the complete variable domain reads DAMVIQNPRYQVTQFGKPVTLSCSQTLNHNVMYWYQQKSSQAPKLLFHYYDKDFNNEADTPDNFQSRRPNTSFCFLDIRSPGLGDTAMYLCATSRDVNIENEQFFGPGTRLTVL.

The CDR3 spells CASSQPGTDYGYTF. CDR3 DNA: TGCGCCAGCAGCCAACCAGGGACAGACTATGGCTACACCTTC. V is TRBV4-1 and J is TRBJ1-2, with 7 nucleotides matching TRBD1. Germline V gives CDR1 MGHRA, CDR2 YSYEKL. The CDR3 has 14 amino acids. J was trimmed by 3 bases and V by 2 bases; bases with no gene match: 3.

The chain recombines TRBV28 with TRBJ1-1; the D is unclear. V shed 9 bases and J shed 5 bases, with 10 bases lying between them. CDR3 length: 11 residues. CDR1 and CDR2 from the germline V gene are MDHEN and SYDVKM. CDR3 sequence (DNA): TGTGCCAGTCAGGTTTTGACTGAAGCTTTCTTT. This encodes CASQVLTEAFF.

The gene calls are TRBV11-2 and TRBJ1-1; the match to TRBD1 covers 7 bases. The CDR3 has 15 residues. Germline CDR1 SGHAT, CDR2 FQNNGV. Trimming took 0 bases from V and 6 from J; bases not matched to a gene: 7. The CDR3 DNA follows: TGTGCCAGCAGCTTAGATTTTCGGCAGGGGGCTGAAGCTTTCTTT. It specifies CASSLDFRQGAEAFF.

The chain carries TRBV9 and TRBJ2-7, with 7 bases that match TRBD2. The CDR3 totals 15 residues. The junction had 8 bases not matched to a gene; V was cut back by 0 bases and J by 5 bases. From germline, CDR1 is SGDLS and CDR2 YYNGEE. The DNA for the CDR3 is TGTGCCAGCAGCGTAGGCGGGAGTCGGATCGACGAGCAGTACTTC. Residues: CASSVGGSRIDEQYF.

V is TRBV28 and J is TRBJ2-7; 11 bases align to TRBD2. Germline values: CDR1 MDHEN, CDR2 SYDVKM. J lost 3 bases, V lost 6 bases, and 7 bases had no gene match. The CDR3 length is 15 residues. CDR3 coding DNA: TGTGCCAGCAGGGGACTAGCGGTGGCCCTCTACGAGCAGTACTTC. It specifies CASRGLAVALYEQYF.

This chain uses TRBV5-1 with TRBJ2-1, with 14 bases matching TRBD2. This CDR3 region has 17 residues. V lost 3 bases and J lost 5; bases outside the gene matches: 7. Per germline, CDR1 SGHRS and CDR2 YFSETQ. CDR3 residues: CASSWGSGLAGDNEQFF. The CDR3 DNA follows: TGCGCCAGCAGCTGGGGGTCGGGACTAGCGGGAGACAATGAGCAGTTCTTC.

The rearrangement uses TRBV7-2 and TRBJ2-5; 8 nucleotides match TRBD1. CDR3 size: 14 residues. V lost 7 bases, J lost 2 bases, and 6 bases stayed unmatched. Germline CDR1 reads SGHTA; CDR2 reads FQGNSA. CDR3 residues: CASTLRTGQETQYF. For the CDR3, the DNA is TGTGCCAGCACACTCCGGACAGGGCAAGAGACCCAGTACTTC.

The chain couples TRBV5-1 to TRBJ1-4, with TRBD1 identical over 10 bases. Germline CDR1 and CDR2: SGHRS and YFSETQ. This CDR3 comprises 16 residues. With 4 bases clipped from V and 3 bases from J, the junction kept 6 bases outside the gene matches. The CDR3 sequence: CASSGRTGGSNEKLFF. CDR3 nucleotides: TGCGCCAGCAGCGGTCGGACAGGGGGGTCTAATGAAAAACTGTTTTTT.

This chain links TRBV6-5 with TRBJ1-6; D unclear. This CDR3 has 15 residues. Per the germline V gene, CDR1 is MNHEY and CDR2 is SVGAGI. Trimming cost V 6 bases and J 10 bases, with 19 bases left between them. CDR3: CASSDFIGERSPLHF. The CDR3 DNA follows: TGTGCCAGCAGCGATTTTATCGGGGAGAGGTCACCCCTCCACTTT.

The rearrangement links TRBV11-1 to TRBJ2-4; TRBD1 agrees at 7 bases. Germline values: CDR1 SGHAT, CDR2 FQDESV (reference sequence). With V trimmed by 5 bases and J by 12 bases, 7 bases remained unmatched. CDR3 size: 12 residues. CDR3 sequence: CASSTDRDSQYF. The CDR3 coding sequence is TGTGCCAGCAGCACGGACCGGGACAGTCAGTACTTC.

V is TRBV15 and J is TRBJ2-1, with 7 bases that match TRBD1. CDR3 length: 16 amino acids. The V segment lost 0 bases and the J segment 5 bases; nucleotides outside the gene matches: 7. Per the germline V gene, CDR1 is LNHNV and CDR2 is YYDKDF (reference sequence). This chain's CDR3 is CATSRDRVRGNNEQFF. The CDR3 DNA reads as TGTGCCACCAGCAGAGATCGTGTCAGGGGGAACAATGAGCAGTTCTTC.

The chain couples TRBV28 to TRBJ2-1, with 10 nucleotides matching TRBD2. Germline assignment: CDR1 MDHEN and CDR2 SYDVKM. The CDR3 spans 14 residues. The CDR3 sequence: CRSSGSFSYNEQFF. CDR3 sequence (DNA): TGTAGGTCTAGCGGGAGTTTCTCCTACAATGAGCAGTTCTTC.

This chain links TRBV9 with TRBJ1-6; possibly TRBD1 for D (6 bases). Trimming stripped 0 bases from V and 10 bases from J, with 14 bases between. The CDR3 is 15 amino acids. Germline values: CDR1 SGDLS, CDR2 YYNGEE. As DNA, the CDR3 is TGTGCCAGCAGCGTAGATTCCTCACAGGGCTCACCCCTCCACTTT. Residues: CASSVDSSQGSPLHF. Using reference TRBV9 and TRBJ1-6 for the parts outside the CDR3, the full variable domain is DSGVTQTPKHLITATGQRVTLRCSPRSGDLSVYWYQQSLDQGLQFLIQYYNGEERAKGNILERFSAQQFPDLHSELNLSSLELGDSALYFCASSVDSSQGSPLHFGNGTRLTVT.

V and J are TRBV4-1 and TRBJ1-2; possibly TRBD1 for D (5 bases). With 4 bases removed from V and 4 bases from J, the gap between germline ends came to 16 bases. Germline-derived CDR1 and CDR2 are MGHRA and YSYEKL. The CDR3 runs 15 residues. CDR3 coding DNA: TGCGCCAGCAGCCGAAGTGGGGGGGAATTCTATGGCTACACCTTC. Translation: CASSRSGGEFYGYTF.